These T cell receptor beta chains were read from a single sample in a study of T cell responses to AZD1222 COVID-19 vaccine. The table came from immunoSEQ multiplex PCR; TCRdb's copy has only in-frame clones and leaves some out. This table has about 130,000 clones, over 75% appearing once. The source was peripheral blood, collected on day 0 of AZD1222 vaccination. The receptor set was obtained from an adult in good health. The CDR3 runs from the conserved cysteine through the conserved F or W. Each record gives: CDR3 DNA, CDR3 protein, clone size, V gene, J gene, D gene. D genes are given only for firm matches. The listing skips clone size in some rows; elsewhere it reads once, few, many or a size class.

cdr3_nt: TGTGCCAGCAGTGAAGGGGGAGGGCAGCCCCAGCATTTT; cdr3_aa: CASSEGGGQPQHF; clone_size: -; v_call: TRBV6-1; j_call: TRBJ1-5; d_call: -
cdr3_nt: TGTGCCAGCAGCCCGACGACAGGGGGAGGCTACACCTTC; cdr3_aa: CASSPTTGGGYTF; clone_size: -; v_call: TRBV11-2; j_call: TRBJ1-2; d_call: TRBD1
cdr3_nt: TGCGCCAGCAGCTTGGAAGGGGGGTGGCAGATGCAGACCGGGGAGCTGTTTTTT; cdr3_aa: CASSLEGGWQMQTGELFF; clone_size: -; v_call: TRBV5-1; j_call: TRBJ2-2; d_call: -
cdr3_nt: TGTGCCAGCAGCTTCCAGGGCTACGAGCAGTACTTC; cdr3_aa: CASSFQGYEQYF; clone_size: -; v_call: TRBV11-1; j_call: TRBJ2-7; d_call: -
cdr3_nt: TGTGCCAGCAGCGTAGCGGCAGATTATAGCAATCAGCCCCAGCATTTT; cdr3_aa: CASSVAADYSNQPQHF; clone_size: -; v_call: TRBV9; j_call: TRBJ1-5; d_call: -
cdr3_nt: TGTGCCACCAGTGACAGACAAGATGAGCAGTTCTTC; cdr3_aa: CATSDRQDEQFF; clone_size: few; v_call: TRBV24-1; j_call: TRBJ2-1; d_call: -
cdr3_nt: TGTGCCAGCAGCTTAGTGGGGCCAGCATTCGAGCAGTACTTC; cdr3_aa: CASSLVGPAFEQYF; clone_size: -; v_call: TRBV11-2; j_call: TRBJ2-7; d_call: -
cdr3_nt: TGTGCCAGCAGCTTGGGGAGCCTCTCAGGGATAGTACGTGGCTACACCTTC; cdr3_aa: CASSLGSLSGIVRGYTF; clone_size: once; v_call: TRBV7-8; j_call: TRBJ1-2; d_call: -
cdr3_nt: TGTGCCAGCAGCCAAACACCAACCGGGACGCTCCAAGAGACCCAGTACTTC; cdr3_aa: CASSQTPTGTLQETQYF; clone_size: -; v_call: TRBV4-2; j_call: TRBJ2-5; d_call: -
cdr3_nt: TGTGCCAGCAGTCCCACCGGGGGCTGGGAGACCCAGTACTTC; cdr3_aa: CASSPTGGWETQYF; clone_size: -; v_call: TRBV6-5; j_call: TRBJ2-5; d_call: -
cdr3_nt: TGTGCCTGGAGTGTGGGGGACAGGGTGGGGTATGAGCAGTTCTTC; cdr3_aa: CAWSVGDRVGYEQFF; clone_size: -; v_call: TRBV30; j_call: TRBJ2-1; d_call: TRBD1
cdr3_nt: TGCGCCAGCAGCAGAGGAACCGGGACAGCCTCTGGAAACACCATATATTTT; cdr3_aa: CASSRGTGTASGNTIYF; clone_size: -; v_call: TRBV5-1; j_call: TRBJ1-3; d_call: TRBD1
cdr3_nt: TGTGCCAGCAGTACACAGGGACCTGGGGCCAACGTCCTGACTTTC; cdr3_aa: CASSTQGPGANVLTF; clone_size: -; v_call: TRBV27; j_call: TRBJ2-6; d_call: -
cdr3_nt: TGTGCCAGCAGTATTAAGACAGGGCGCGGGGGCGAGCAGTACTTC; cdr3_aa: CASSIKTGRGGEQYF; clone_size: many; v_call: TRBV6-5; j_call: TRBJ2-7; d_call: -
cdr3_nt: TGCGCCAGCAGTGAGGCAGGGGGCGGCGTCCGGTACTTC; cdr3_aa: CASSEAGGGVRYF; clone_size: -; v_call: TRBV10-2; j_call: TRBJ2-5; d_call: TRBD1
cdr3_nt: TGTGCCAGCAGCTTAGTGGTGAGGGGACTCACAACAGATACGCAGTATTTT; cdr3_aa: CASSLVVRGLTTDTQYF; clone_size: -; v_call: TRBV7-2; j_call: TRBJ2-3; d_call: -
cdr3_nt: TGTGCCAGTAGCCCATGGGGAGTCGGTGGGAGAACTGAAGCTTTCTTT; cdr3_aa: CASSPWGVGGRTEAFF; clone_size: -; v_call: TRBV19; j_call: TRBJ1-1; d_call: -
cdr3_nt: TGTGCCAGTAGTCTGGGGACAGGAGGCGAGCAGTACTTC; cdr3_aa: CASSLGTGGEQYF; clone_size: -; v_call: TRBV19; j_call: TRBJ2-7; d_call: TRBD1
cdr3_nt: TGTGCCAGCAGAAGGACAGGGGATAACGAGCAGTACTTC; cdr3_aa: CASRRTGDNEQYF; clone_size: -; v_call: TRBV12-3/TRBV12-4; j_call: TRBJ2-7; d_call: TRBD1
cdr3_nt: TGTGCCAGCAGTCACCTTCCGACTAGCGCGGGAGAGACCCAGTACTTC; cdr3_aa: CASSHLPTSAGETQYF; clone_size: -; v_call: TRBV27; j_call: TRBJ2-5; d_call: TRBD2
cdr3_nt: TGTGCCATCCCGGCCATCTATGGCTACACCTTC; cdr3_aa: CAIPAIYGYTF; clone_size: -; v_call: TRBV10-3; j_call: TRBJ1-2; d_call: -
cdr3_nt: TGTGCCAGCAGTCGAGAAACTAATGAGCAGTTCTTC; cdr3_aa: CASSRETNEQFF; clone_size: -; v_call: TRBV6-5; j_call: TRBJ2-1; d_call: -